These T cell receptor beta chains were read from a single sample in a study of blood T cell repertoires in COVID-19. TCRdb's table, derived via immunoSEQ multiplex PCR, lists solely in-frame clones and lacks some. The sample yields 200,000 to 300,000 clones, roughly 84% seen once. The sequenced material came from peripheral blood. These receptors all come from a man between 40 and 49 years old who had recovered from COVID-19. CDR3s include the opening cysteine and the closing phenylalanine or tryptophan. The D gene is left open where the match is weak. Only part of the rows carry a size: once, few, many, or a class if the clone is expanded.

cdr3_length j_call clone_size v_call d_call cdr3_nt cdr3_aa
16 TRBJ1-1 NA TRBV15 TRBD1 TGTGCCACCAGCAGAGATTTGGCCAGGGGGCTTACTGAAGCTTTCTTT CATSRDLARGLTEAFF
18 TRBJ2-7 NA TRBV24-1 TRBD2 TGTGCCACCAGTGATTGGGACTACCGGGACTCTTTTTCCTACGAGCAGTACTTC CATSDWDYRDSFSYEQYF
16 TRBJ1-6 NA TRBV5-1 NA TGCGCCAGCAGCTTGGCCACGGGGTCTGGGCGCTCACCCCTCCACTTT CASSLATGSGRSPLHF
15 TRBJ1-2 NA TRBV5-1 NA TGCGCCAGCAAGTTTCAAGGGGGGGTCGGCTATGGCTACACCTTC CASKFQGGVGYGYTF
15 TRBJ2-3 NA TRBV6-4 NA TGTGCCAGCACTACAGGGAGCTCTAGCACAGATACGCAGTATTTT CASTTGSSSTDTQYF
15 TRBJ1-6 NA TRBV14 NA TGTGCCAGCAGCCAATTTTTGGGAGGGCATTCACCCCTCCACTTT CASSQFLGGHSPLHF
15 TRBJ1-2 NA TRBV5-4 TRBD1 TGTGCCAGCAGCTTCGCGGGACAGGGCCTCTATGGCTACACCTTC CASSFAGQGLYGYTF
15 TRBJ2-2 NA TRBV30 TRBD1 TGTGCCTGGAGTCCGGGACAGTTATTTACCGGGGAGCTGTTTTTT CAWSPGQLFTGELFF
14 TRBJ1-1 once TRBV29-1 NA TGCAGCGTTGAAGTTCGATCGGGGAACACTGAAGCTTTCTTT CSVEVRSGNTEAFF
12 TRBJ1-6 NA TRBV3-1/TRBV3-2 NA TGTGCCAGCAGCCAAGATAGATCACCCCTCCACTTT CASSQDRSPLHF
12 TRBJ1-2 many TRBV9 TRBD1 TGTGCCAGCGGGACAGGGGCCTATGGCTACACCTTC CASGTGAYGYTF
19 TRBJ1-6 NA TRBV4-1 NA TGCGCCAGCAGCCAAGATACCCGGACAAACGGGGGGGCCCCCTCACCCCTCCACTTT CASSQDTRTNGGAPSPLHF
14 TRBJ2-7 NA TRBV27 TRBD2 TGTGCCAGCAGTTTGAGCGGGAGCTCCTACGAGCAGTACTTC CASSLSGSSYEQYF
12 TRBJ1-1 NA TRBV7-8 NA TGTGCCAGCAGCCCGCGGAACACTGAAGCTTTCTTT CASSPRNTEAFF
14 TRBJ2-7 NA TRBV27 TRBD2 TGTGCCAGCACCAATCGGGGGGGCTGGGACGAGCAGTACTTC CASTNRGGWDEQYF
14 TRBJ2-3 NA TRBV3-1/TRBV3-2 NA TGTGCCAGCAGCCAATTTAGCGACACAGATACGCAGTATTTT CASSQFSDTDTQYF
15 TRBJ2-5 NA TRBV18 NA TGTGCCAGCTCACCACCGACGGGAATGCGGGAGACCCAGTACTTC CASSPPTGMRETQYF
14 TRBJ2-7 few TRBV19 TRBD1 TGTGCCAGTAGTATGACAGGGGCCAGGGGCGAGCAGTACTTC CASSMTGARGEQYF
18 TRBJ2-1 NA TRBV5-1 TRBD2 TGCGCCAGCAGCTTGGCCCTACTAGCGGGGGGGCCCGACAATGAGCAGTTCTTC CASSLALLAGGPDNEQFF
14 TRBJ1-2 NA TRBV6-1 NA TGTGCCAGCAGTGAAGCGCGCAGGGTTCGGGGCTACACCTTC CASSEARRVRGYTF
11 TRBJ1-1 NA TRBV2 NA TGTGCCGGGGGGATAGACACTGAAGCTTTCTTT CAGGIDTEAFF
12 TRBJ1-1 NA TRBV20-1 NA TGCAGTGCTAGTGGAGTGGAGACTGAAGCTTTCTTT CSASGVETEAFF
15 TRBJ2-7 NA TRBV7-2 TRBD1 TGTGCCAGCAGAAAAACCGGGACAGGGGGCTACGAGCAGTACTTC CASRKTGTGGYEQYF
17 TRBJ1-2 NA TRBV9 TRBD1 TGTGCCAGCAGCGTAGACCTCCACGGGACAGGGAAGAATGGCTACACCTTC CASSVDLHGTGKNGYTF
15 TRBJ2-3 NA TRBV5-1 TRBD2 TGCGCCAGCAGCTTGCGGGGGGGCACCACAGATACGCAGTATTTT CASSLRGGTTDTQYF
13 TRBJ1-3 NA TRBV9 TRBD1 TGTGCCAGCAGCACGGACAGGAAAAACACCATATATTTT CASSTDRKNTIYF
15 TRBJ2-3 NA TRBV19 TRBD2 TGTGCCAGTAGATCCGGTATTAGCGGGATAAATACGCAGTATTTT CASRSGISGINTQYF
15 TRBJ1-2 NA TRBV6-5 NA TGTGCCAGCATTTCCCGGCCAGGGGTAACCTATGGCTACACCTTC CASISRPGVTYGYTF
13 TRBJ2-2 NA TRBV29-1 NA TGCAGCGTTGGGACAGAGAACACCGGGGAGCTGTTTTTT CSVGTENTGELFF
14 TRBJ2-7 NA TRBV19 NA TGTGCCAGTAGTACCCAAGTAGCAGCCTACGAGCAGTACTTC CASSTQVAAYEQYF
14 TRBJ2-1 NA TRBV11-2 TRBD2 TGTGCCAGCAGCCAAAGCGGGAGGGCCAATGAGCAGTTCTTC CASSQSGRANEQFF
16 TRBJ2-2 few TRBV11-2 TRBD2 TGTGCCAGCAGCTTAGATGGGGGACTAGCGACCGGGGAGCTGTTTTTT CASSLDGGLATGELFF
17 TRBJ1-3 NA TRBV4-3 NA TGCGCCAGCAGCCAAGTATTTGGGCCTGAAACTGGAAACACCATATATTTT CASSQVFGPETGNTIYF
15 TRBJ2-7 NA TRBV5-4 TRBD2 TGTGCCAGCAGCATCGCGGGGGGGCGCTCCTACGAGCAGTACTTC CASSIAGGRSYEQYF
13 TRBJ1-2 few TRBV7-2 TRBD1 TGTGCCAGCAGCTTCAGGGGGCAGGACGGCTACACCTTC CASSFRGQDGYTF
15 TRBJ1-5 NA TRBV19 TRBD1 TGTGCCAGTAGTTCCACAGGGGATAGCAATCAGCCCCAGCATTTT CASSSTGDSNQPQHF
14 TRBJ2-3 NA TRBV15 NA TGTGCCACCAGCAGAGATCTAGGCACAGATACGCAGTATTTT CATSRDLGTDTQYF
14 TRBJ1-3 NA TRBV30 NA TGTGCCTGGAATACAGGGAATTCTGGAAACACCATATATTTT CAWNTGNSGNTIYF
13 TRBJ1-3 NA TRBV7-2 NA TGTGCCAGCAGCTTAGCCCCAGGTCCCACCATATATTTT CASSLAPGPTIYF
14 TRBJ1-2 NA TRBV30 NA TGTGCCTGGCATCCCGGGGTGGAAATTTATGGCTACACCTTC CAWHPGVEIYGYTF
16 TRBJ2-5 NA TRBV6-2/TRBV6-3 NA TGTGCCAGCAGTTACGGAGTGGGGACAACCCAAGAGACCCAGTACTTC CASSYGVGTTQETQYF
14 TRBJ2-7 NA TRBV7-8 NA TGTGCCAGCAGCTTGGTCGACAGCCCCTACGAGCAGTACTTC CASSLVDSPYEQYF
16 TRBJ2-2 NA TRBV4-3 TRBD2 TGCGCCAGCAGCCCCCGGACTAGCGGGGGGACCGGGGAGCTGTTTTTT CASSPRTSGGTGELFF
15 TRBJ2-1 medium-sized TRBV7-7 NA TGTGCTAGCAGCTTAGGGGGGGTCTCCTACAATGAGCAGTTCTTC CASSLGGVSYNEQFF
13 TRBJ2-5 NA TRBV4-3 NA TGCGCCAGCAGCCGATCTAGGGGGGAGACCCAGTACTTC CASSRSRGETQYF
14 TRBJ1-2 NA TRBV24-1 NA TGTGCCACCAGTGACCCGGACAGATCCTATGGCTACACCTTC CATSDPDRSYGYTF
18 TRBJ2-2 once TRBV11-2 TRBD2 TGTGCCAGCAAAGCTATTCCCCGGGGGGAGGCAAACACCGGGGAGCTGTTTTTT CASKAIPRGEANTGELFF
17 TRBJ2-3 NA TRBV24-1 NA TGTGCCACCAGTGATTTGCAACCTAGGGGTCTAGCAGATACGCAGTATTTT CATSDLQPRGLADTQYF
14 TRBJ2-7 NA TRBV28 TRBD1 TGTGCCAGCAGTTTTACAGGGGGCTCTTACGAGCAGTACTTC CASSFTGGSYEQYF
16 TRBJ1-1 NA TRBV30 NA TGTGCCTGGAAGGCGTGGGGCGGGATAATGAACACTGAAGCTTTCTTT CAWKAWGGIMNTEAFF
15 TRBJ1-1 NA TRBV6-2/TRBV6-3 NA TGTGCCAGCAGTAAGGCCCCAGGCGAGAACACTGAAGCTTTCTTT CASSKAPGENTEAFF
18 TRBJ2-6 NA TRBV19 NA TGTGCCAGTAGTACATCACCGGGACACCTCTCTGGGGCCAACGTCCTGACTTTC CASSTSPGHLSGANVLTF
15 TRBJ2-7 NA TRBV7-2 TRBD2 TGTGCCAGCAGCTTAGGTATGGCGGGGGGGGCCGAGCAGTACTTC CASSLGMAGGAEQYF